Listed below are T cell receptor beta chains from one sample, sequenced in a study of T cell responses to AZD1222 COVID-19 vaccine. The protocol was immunoSEQ multiplex PCR, while the TCRdb copy is restricted to in-frame clones and leaves out a portion. The table includes approximately 100,000 clones, around 90% detected once. Sequencing used peripheral blood, obtained on day 0 of AZD1222 vaccination. The source is an adult in good health. Both conserved end residues are part of each CDR3. Fields, in order: V gene, J gene, clone size, CDR3 protein. Some rows mark clone size as missing; the rest say once, few, many or name a class of expanded clone.

v_call: TRBV11-2
j_call: TRBJ1-5
clone_size: NA
cdr3_aa: CASSRLGGNQPQHF

v_call: TRBV14
j_call: TRBJ1-1
clone_size: few
cdr3_aa: CASSLKTGVGNTEAFF

v_call: TRBV7-9
j_call: TRBJ2-1
clone_size: NA
cdr3_aa: CASSLEWDEQFF

v_call: TRBV5-4
j_call: TRBJ2-3
clone_size: NA
cdr3_aa: CASSSALADTQYF

v_call: TRBV5-1
j_call: TRBJ1-1
clone_size: NA
cdr3_aa: CASSPPGRAYTEAFF

v_call: TRBV12-3/TRBV12-4
j_call: TRBJ1-2
clone_size: once
cdr3_aa: CASSFNSYGYTF

v_call: TRBV19
j_call: TRBJ1-1
clone_size: NA
cdr3_aa: CASRPRDRWDTEAFF

v_call: TRBV2
j_call: TRBJ2-7
clone_size: NA
cdr3_aa: CASSEEQYYEQYF

v_call: TRBV28
j_call: TRBJ2-5
clone_size: NA
cdr3_aa: CASSLRGFQETQYF

v_call: TRBV5-1
j_call: TRBJ1-3
clone_size: NA
cdr3_aa: CASALDRNSGNTIYF

v_call: TRBV3-1/TRBV3-2
j_call: TRBJ2-4
clone_size: NA
cdr3_aa: CASSPPGRAKNIQYF

v_call: TRBV5-5
j_call: TRBJ1-1
clone_size: NA
cdr3_aa: CASRDPGLGNTEAFF

v_call: TRBV7-9
j_call: TRBJ2-7
clone_size: NA
cdr3_aa: CAITQDEQYF

v_call: TRBV24-1
j_call: TRBJ2-5
clone_size: NA
cdr3_aa: CATSERGLAGVETQYF

v_call: TRBV19
j_call: TRBJ1-2
clone_size: NA
cdr3_aa: CASSIVWGANYGYTF

v_call: TRBV3-1/TRBV3-2
j_call: TRBJ1-1
clone_size: NA
cdr3_aa: CASSHPRSGRATLGMNTEAFF

v_call: TRBV19
j_call: TRBJ1-1
clone_size: NA
cdr3_aa: CASTGGPYTEAFF

v_call: TRBV4-1
j_call: TRBJ1-6
clone_size: NA
cdr3_aa: CASSQRVRQRNSPLHF

v_call: TRBV5-3
j_call: TRBJ2-5
clone_size: NA
cdr3_aa: CARSLYPVGAQETQYF

v_call: TRBV20-1
j_call: TRBJ1-5
clone_size: NA
cdr3_aa: CSARVGQPQHF

v_call: TRBV20-1
j_call: TRBJ1-2
clone_size: NA
cdr3_aa: CSASRYGYTF

v_call: TRBV19
j_call: TRBJ1-3
clone_size: NA
cdr3_aa: CASSIRTGRGNTIYF

v_call: TRBV7-2
j_call: TRBJ1-3
clone_size: NA
cdr3_aa: CASSPAGGSGNTIYF

v_call: TRBV18
j_call: TRBJ2-1
clone_size: NA
cdr3_aa: CASSPLTGVVVNEQFF

v_call: TRBV7-3
j_call: TRBJ2-2
clone_size: once
cdr3_aa: CASSLRDRPNTGELFF

v_call: TRBV7-3
j_call: TRBJ1-3
clone_size: NA
cdr3_aa: CASSLNAPQGASGNTIYF

v_call: TRBV5-1
j_call: TRBJ2-1
clone_size: NA
cdr3_aa: CASSLLAGGPSSYNEQFF

v_call: TRBV5-1
j_call: TRBJ1-4
clone_size: NA
cdr3_aa: CASSLDLSTNEKLFF

v_call: TRBV4-1
j_call: TRBJ2-2
clone_size: NA
cdr3_aa: CASSPLDRAGELFF

v_call: TRBV7-9
j_call: TRBJ1-1
clone_size: NA
cdr3_aa: CASQYYRENTEAFF

v_call: TRBV18
j_call: TRBJ2-3
clone_size: once
cdr3_aa: CASSPNHGLAGTSTDTQYF

v_call: TRBV9
j_call: TRBJ1-3
clone_size: NA
cdr3_aa: CASSPSKKVEGNTIYF

v_call: TRBV27
j_call: TRBJ2-7
clone_size: few
cdr3_aa: CASSADDWEDEQYF

v_call: TRBV28
j_call: TRBJ1-2
clone_size: NA
cdr3_aa: CASTGGGGAYGYTF

v_call: TRBV28
j_call: TRBJ1-2
clone_size: NA
cdr3_aa: CASTLVGGRWRGYTF

v_call: TRBV6-2/TRBV6-3
j_call: TRBJ2-5
clone_size: NA
cdr3_aa: CASSPVGETQYF

v_call: TRBV11-3
j_call: TRBJ1-6
clone_size: NA
cdr3_aa: CASRGQGTSPLHF